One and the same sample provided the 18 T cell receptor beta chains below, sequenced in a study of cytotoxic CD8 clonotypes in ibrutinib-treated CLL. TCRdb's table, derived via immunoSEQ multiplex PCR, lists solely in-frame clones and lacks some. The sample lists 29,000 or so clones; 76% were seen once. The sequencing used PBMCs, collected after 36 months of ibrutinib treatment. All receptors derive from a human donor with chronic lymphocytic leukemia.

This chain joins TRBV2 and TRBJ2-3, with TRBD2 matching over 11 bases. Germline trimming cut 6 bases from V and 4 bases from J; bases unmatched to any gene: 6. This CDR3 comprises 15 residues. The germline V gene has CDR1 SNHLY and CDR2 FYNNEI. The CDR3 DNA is TGTGCCAGCAGGAGAACTAGCGGGGGAGCAGATACGCAGTATTTT. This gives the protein CASRRTSGGADTQYF.

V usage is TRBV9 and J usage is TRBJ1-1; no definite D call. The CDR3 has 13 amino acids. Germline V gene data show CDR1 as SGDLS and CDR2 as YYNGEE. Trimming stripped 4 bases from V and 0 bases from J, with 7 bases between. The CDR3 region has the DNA TGTGCCAGCAGCCCCCAGATGAACACTGAAGCTTTCTTT. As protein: CASSPQMNTEAFF.

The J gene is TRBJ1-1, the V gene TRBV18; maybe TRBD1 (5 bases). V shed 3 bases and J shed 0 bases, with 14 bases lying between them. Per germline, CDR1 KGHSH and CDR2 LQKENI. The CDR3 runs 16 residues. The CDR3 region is CASSPREPLLNTEAFF. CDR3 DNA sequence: TGTGCCAGCTCACCCAGGGAACCACTTTTGAACACTGAAGCTTTCTTT.

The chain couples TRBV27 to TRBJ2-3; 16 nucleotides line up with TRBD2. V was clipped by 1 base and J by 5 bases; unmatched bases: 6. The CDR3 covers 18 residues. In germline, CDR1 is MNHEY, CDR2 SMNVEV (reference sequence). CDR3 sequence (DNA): TGTGCCAGCAGTTTATGGGGACTAGCGGGGGGGCCTGGAGATACGCAGTATTTT. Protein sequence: CASSLWGLAGGPGDTQYF.

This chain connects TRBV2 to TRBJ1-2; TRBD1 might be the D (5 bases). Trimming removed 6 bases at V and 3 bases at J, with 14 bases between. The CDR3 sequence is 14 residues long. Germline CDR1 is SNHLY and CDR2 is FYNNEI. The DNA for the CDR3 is TGTGCCAGCAGGGGGGGGTCCCAGGACTATGGCTACACCTTC. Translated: CASRGGSQDYGYTF.

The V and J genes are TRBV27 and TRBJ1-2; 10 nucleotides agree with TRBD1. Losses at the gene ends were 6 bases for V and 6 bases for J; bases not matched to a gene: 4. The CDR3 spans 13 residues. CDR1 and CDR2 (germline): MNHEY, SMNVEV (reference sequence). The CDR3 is CASSDRGRDGYTF. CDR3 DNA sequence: TGTGCCAGCAGCGACAGGGGGCGCGATGGCTACACCTTC.

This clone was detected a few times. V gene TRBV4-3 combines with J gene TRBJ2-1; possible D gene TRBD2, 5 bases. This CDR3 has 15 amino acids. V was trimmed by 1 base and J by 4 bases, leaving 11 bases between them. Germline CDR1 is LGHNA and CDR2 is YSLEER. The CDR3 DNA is TGCGCCAGCAGCCAAGGAACGGGGTGGTACAATGAGCAGTTCTTC. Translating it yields CASSQGTGWYNEQFF.

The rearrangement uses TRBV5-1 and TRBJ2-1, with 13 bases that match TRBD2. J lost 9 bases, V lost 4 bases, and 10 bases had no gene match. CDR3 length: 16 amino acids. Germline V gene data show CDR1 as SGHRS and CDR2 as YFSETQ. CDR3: CASSPPGTSGEGEQFF. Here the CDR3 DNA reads TGCGCCAGCAGCCCTCCCGGGACTAGCGGGGAGGGTGAGCAGTTCTTC.

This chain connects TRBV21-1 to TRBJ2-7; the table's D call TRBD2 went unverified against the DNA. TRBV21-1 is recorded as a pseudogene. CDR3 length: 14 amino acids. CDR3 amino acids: CASSNSLRAYEQYF. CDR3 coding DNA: TGTGCCAGCAGCAACTCCCTCCGGGCCTACGAGCAGTACTTC.

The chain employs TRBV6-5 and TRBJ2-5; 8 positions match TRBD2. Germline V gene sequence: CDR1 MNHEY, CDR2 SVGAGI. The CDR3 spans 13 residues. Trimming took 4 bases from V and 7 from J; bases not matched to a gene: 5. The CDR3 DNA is TGTGCCAGCAGTTCTCACGGGGGGGGGACCCAGTACTTC. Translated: CASSSHGGGTQYF.

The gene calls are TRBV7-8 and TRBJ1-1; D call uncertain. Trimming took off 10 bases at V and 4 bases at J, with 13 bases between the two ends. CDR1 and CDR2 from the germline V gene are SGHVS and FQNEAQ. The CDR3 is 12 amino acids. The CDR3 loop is CATEGLGTEAFF. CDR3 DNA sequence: TGTGCCACCGAGGGATTAGGCACTGAAGCTTTCTTT.

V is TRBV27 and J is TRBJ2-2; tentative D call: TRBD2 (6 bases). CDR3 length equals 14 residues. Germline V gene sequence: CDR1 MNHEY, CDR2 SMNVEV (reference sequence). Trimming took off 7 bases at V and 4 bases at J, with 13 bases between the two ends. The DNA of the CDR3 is TGTGCCAGCAAAGTCTTGGGGGGCACCGGGGAGCTGTTTTTT. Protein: CASKVLGGTGELFF.

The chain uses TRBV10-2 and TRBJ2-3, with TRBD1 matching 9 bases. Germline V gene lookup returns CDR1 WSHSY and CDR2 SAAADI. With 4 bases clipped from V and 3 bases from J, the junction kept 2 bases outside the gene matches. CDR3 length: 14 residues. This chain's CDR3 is CASSATGGTDTQYF. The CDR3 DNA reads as TGCGCCAGCAGTGCGACAGGGGGTACAGATACGCAGTATTTT.

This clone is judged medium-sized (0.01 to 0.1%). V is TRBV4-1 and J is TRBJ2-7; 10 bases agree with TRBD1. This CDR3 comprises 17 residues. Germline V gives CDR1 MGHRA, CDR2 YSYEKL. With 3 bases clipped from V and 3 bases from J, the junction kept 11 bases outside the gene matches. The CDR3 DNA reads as TGCGCCAGCAGCCATCTTGGAGGGACAGGGGCATACTACGAGCAGTACTTC. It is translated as CASSHLGGTGAYYEQYF.

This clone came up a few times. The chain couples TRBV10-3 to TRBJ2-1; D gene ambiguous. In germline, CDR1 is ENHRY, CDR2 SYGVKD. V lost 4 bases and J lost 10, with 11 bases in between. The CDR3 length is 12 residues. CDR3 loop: CAISGLKGEQFF. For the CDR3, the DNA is TGTGCCATCAGTGGACTTAAAGGGGAGCAGTTCTTC.

CDR3 bases: TGTGCCAGCAGCCAAGGAGCGGGGACAGATACGCAGTATTTT. It encodes CASSQGAGTDTQYF. This chain uses TRBV4-2 with TRBJ2-3, with 7 bases aligning to TRBD2. The V gene end was trimmed by 1 base and the J gene end by 3 bases; junction bases not matched to a gene: 1. The CDR3 has 14 amino acids. The V gene's germline CDR1 is LGHNA and CDR2 YNFKEQ.

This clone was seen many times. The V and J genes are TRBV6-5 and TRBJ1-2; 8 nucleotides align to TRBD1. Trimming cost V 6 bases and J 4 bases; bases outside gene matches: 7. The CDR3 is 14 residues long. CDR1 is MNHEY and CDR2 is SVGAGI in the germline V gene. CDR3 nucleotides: TGTGCCAGCAGCTGGACAGGGTGGGCCTATGGCTACACCTTC. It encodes CASSWTGWAYGYTF.

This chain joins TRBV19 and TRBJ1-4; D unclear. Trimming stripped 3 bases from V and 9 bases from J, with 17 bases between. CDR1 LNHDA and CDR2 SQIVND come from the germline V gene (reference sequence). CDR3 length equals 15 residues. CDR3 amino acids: CASSIIDGDRQKLFF. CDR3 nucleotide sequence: TGTGCCAGTAGTATTATAGACGGAGATCGACAAAAACTGTTTTTT. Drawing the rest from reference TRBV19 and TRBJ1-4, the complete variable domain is DGGITQSPKYLFRKEGQNVTLSCEQNLNHDAMYWYRQDPGQGLRLIYYSQIVNDFQKGDIAEGYSVSREKKESFPLTVTSAQKNPTAFYLCASSIIDGDRQKLFFGSGTQLSVL.